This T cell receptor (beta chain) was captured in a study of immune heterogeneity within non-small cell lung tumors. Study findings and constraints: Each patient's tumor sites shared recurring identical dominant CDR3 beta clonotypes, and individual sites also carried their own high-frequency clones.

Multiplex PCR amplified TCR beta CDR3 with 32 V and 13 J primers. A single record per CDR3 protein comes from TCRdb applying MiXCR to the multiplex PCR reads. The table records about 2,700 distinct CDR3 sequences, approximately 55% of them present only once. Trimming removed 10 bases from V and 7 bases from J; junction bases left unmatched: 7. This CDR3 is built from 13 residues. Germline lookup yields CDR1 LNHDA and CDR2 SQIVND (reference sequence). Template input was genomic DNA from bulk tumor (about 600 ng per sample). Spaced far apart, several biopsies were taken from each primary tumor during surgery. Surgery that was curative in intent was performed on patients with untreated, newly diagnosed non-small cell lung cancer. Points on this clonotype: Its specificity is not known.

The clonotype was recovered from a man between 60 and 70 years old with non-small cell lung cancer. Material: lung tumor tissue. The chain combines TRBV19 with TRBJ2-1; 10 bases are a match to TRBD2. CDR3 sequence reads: CATAGLAENEQFF. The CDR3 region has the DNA TGTGCCACCGCCGGACTAGCGGAGAATGAGCAGTTCTTC.